This T cell receptor beta chain was profiled in a study of metastatic and nonmetastatic thyroid tumors. This clone has at least ten counts. No treatment of any kind had been given to any patient before thyroid surgery. TCRdb reprocessed the PCR reads using MiXCR. The table records more than 11,000 clones, around 29% of them present only once. The CDR3 sequence is 13 residues long. Per germline, CDR1 SGDLS and CDR2 YYNGEE. The V gene end was trimmed by 4 bases and the J gene end by 7 bases; junction bases not matched to a gene: 6. Sequencing was carried out using blood. V usage is TRBV9 and J usage is TRBJ1-2; TRBD1 agrees at 8 bases. The clonotype comes from a female donor with papillary thyroid cancer or a benign thyroid nodule (not recorded which). Some clones in this sample may be carry-over from other donors' samples. DNA for the CDR3: TGTGCCAGCAGCCACTCAGGGGGCGGTGGCTACACCTTC. This translates into CASSHSGGGGYTF.